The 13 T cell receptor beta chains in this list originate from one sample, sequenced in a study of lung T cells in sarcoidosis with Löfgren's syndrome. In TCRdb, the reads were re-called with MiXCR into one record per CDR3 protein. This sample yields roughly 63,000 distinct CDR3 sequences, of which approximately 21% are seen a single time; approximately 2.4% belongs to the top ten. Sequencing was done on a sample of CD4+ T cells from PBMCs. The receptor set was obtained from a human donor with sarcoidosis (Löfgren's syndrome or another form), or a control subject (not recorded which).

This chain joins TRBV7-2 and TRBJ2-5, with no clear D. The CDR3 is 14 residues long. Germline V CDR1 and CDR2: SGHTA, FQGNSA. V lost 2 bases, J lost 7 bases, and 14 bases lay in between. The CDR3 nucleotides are TGTGCCAGCAGCTTACGGTACGGAAAAGGGACCCAGTACTTC. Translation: CASSLRYGKGTQYF.

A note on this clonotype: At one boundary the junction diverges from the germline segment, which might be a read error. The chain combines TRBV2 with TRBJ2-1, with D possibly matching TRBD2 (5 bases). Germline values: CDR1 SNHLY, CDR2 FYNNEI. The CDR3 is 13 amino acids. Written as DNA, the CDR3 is TGTGCCAGCAACTATCGGGGTGGTAATGAGCAGCTCTTC. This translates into CASNYRGGNEQLF.

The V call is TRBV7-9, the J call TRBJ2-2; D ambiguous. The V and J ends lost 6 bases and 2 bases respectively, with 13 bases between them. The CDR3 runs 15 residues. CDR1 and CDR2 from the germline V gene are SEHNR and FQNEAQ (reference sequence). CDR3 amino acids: CASSQRSGNTGELFF. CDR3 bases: TGTGCCAGCAGTCAACGGTCAGGAAACACCGGGGAGCTGTTTTTT.

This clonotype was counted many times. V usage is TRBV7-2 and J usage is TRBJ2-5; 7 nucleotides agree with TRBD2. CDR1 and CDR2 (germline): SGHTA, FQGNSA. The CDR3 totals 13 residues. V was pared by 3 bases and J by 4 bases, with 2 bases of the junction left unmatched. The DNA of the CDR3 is TGTGCCAGCAGCTTCACGGGGGGAGAGACCCAGTACTTC. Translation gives CASSFTGGETQYF.

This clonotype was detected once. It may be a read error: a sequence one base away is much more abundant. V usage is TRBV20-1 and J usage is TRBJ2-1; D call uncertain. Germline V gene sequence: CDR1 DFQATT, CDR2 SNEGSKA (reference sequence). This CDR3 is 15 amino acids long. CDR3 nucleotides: TGCATTGCCAACAACGGGCAGGCCGTAAACAATGAGCAGTTCTTC. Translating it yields CIANNGQAVNNEQFF.

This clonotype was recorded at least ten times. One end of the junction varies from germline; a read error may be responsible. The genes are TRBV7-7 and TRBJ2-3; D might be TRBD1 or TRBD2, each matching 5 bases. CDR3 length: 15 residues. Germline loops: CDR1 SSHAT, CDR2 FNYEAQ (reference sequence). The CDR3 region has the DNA TGTGCTAGCAGCGTAGGGGATGGGAGTGGAGATACGCAGTATTTT. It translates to CASSVGDGSGDTQYF.

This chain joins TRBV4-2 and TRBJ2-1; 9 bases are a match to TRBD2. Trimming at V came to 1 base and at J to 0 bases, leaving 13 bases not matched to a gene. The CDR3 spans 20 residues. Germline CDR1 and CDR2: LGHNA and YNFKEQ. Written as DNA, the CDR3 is TGTGCCAGCAGCCAAGCGCTTGATATGATTAGCGGGGGCTCCTACAATGAGCAGTTCTTC. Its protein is CASSQALDMISGGSYNEQFF.

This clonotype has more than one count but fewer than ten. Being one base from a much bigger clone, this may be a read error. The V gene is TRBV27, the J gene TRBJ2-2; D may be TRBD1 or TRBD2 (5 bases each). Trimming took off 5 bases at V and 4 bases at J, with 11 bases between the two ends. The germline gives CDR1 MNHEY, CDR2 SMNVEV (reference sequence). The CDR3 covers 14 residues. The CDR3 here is CASSLRELTGELFF. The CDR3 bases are TGTGCCAGCAGTCTCAGGGAGCTCACCGGGGAGCTGTTTTTT.

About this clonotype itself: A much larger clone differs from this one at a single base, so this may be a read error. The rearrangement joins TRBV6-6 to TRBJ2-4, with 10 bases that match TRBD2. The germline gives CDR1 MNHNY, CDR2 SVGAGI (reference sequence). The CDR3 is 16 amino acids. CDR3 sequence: CASSYSLAGAKDIQYF. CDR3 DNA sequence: TGTGCCAGCAGTTACTCGCTAGCGGGAGCCAAAGACATTCAGTACTTC.

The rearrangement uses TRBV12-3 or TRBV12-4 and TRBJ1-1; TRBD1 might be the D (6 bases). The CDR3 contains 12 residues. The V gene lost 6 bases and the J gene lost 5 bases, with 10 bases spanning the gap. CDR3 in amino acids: CASSKQGTEAFF. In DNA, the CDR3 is TGTGCCAGCAGCAAACAGGGAACTGAAGCTTTCTTT.

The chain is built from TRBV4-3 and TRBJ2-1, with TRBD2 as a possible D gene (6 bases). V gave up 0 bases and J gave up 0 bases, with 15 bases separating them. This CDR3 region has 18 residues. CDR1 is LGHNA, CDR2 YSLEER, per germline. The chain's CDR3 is CASSQDRGGKHSYNEQFF. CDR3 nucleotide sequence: TGCGCCAGCAGCCAAGATCGGGGCGGGAAGCACTCCTACAATGAGCAGTTCTTC.

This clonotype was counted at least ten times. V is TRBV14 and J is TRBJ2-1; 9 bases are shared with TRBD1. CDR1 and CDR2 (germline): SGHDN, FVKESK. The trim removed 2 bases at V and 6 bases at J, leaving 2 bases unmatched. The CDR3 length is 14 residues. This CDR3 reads CASSQRDRVNEQFF. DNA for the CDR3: TGTGCCAGCAGCCAACGGGACAGGGTCAATGAGCAGTTCTTC.

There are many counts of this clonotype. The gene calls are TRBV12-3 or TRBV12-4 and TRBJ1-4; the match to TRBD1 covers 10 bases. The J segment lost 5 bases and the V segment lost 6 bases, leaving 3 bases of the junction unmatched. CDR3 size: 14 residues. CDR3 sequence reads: CASSLGQGNEKLFF. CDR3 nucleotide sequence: TGTGCCAGCAGCCTGGGACAGGGGAATGAAAAACTGTTTTTT.